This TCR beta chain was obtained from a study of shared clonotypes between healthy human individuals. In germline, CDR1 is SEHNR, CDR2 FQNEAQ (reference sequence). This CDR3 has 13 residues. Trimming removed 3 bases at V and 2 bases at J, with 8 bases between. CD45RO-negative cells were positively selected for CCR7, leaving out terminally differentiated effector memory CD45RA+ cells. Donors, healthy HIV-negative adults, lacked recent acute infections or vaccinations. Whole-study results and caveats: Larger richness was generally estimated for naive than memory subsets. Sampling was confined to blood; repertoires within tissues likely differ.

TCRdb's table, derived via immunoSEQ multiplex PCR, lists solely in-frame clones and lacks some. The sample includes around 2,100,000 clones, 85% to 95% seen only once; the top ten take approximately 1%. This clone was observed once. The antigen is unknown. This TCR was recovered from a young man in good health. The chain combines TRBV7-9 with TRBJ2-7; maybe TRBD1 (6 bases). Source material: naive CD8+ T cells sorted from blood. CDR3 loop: CASSLGHTYEQYF. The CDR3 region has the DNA TGTGCCAGCAGCTTGGGACATACCTACGAGCAGTACTTC.